This T cell receptor beta chain was sequenced during a study of esophageal squamous cell carcinoma under preoperative chemotherapy. Time point: before preoperative PTX-NDP chemotherapy. In TCRdb, the PCR reads were re-called with MiXCR into one record per CDR3 protein. The sample yields approximately 30,000 distinct CDR3 sequences, under 60% seen once. From germline, CDR1 is SGHTA and CDR2 FQGTGA. The trim removed 0 bases at V and 10 bases at J, leaving 4 bases unmatched. The CDR3 length is 14 residues. This sample was obtained from a patient given preoperative chemotherapy. The chain uses TRBV7-3 and TRBJ2-1; 9 nucleotides line up with TRBD2. The TCR originated in a human donor with esophageal squamous cell carcinoma. The donor label of this sample is uncertain. CDR3 sequence: CASSLTSGRGEQFF. CDR3 DNA sequence: TGTGCCAGCAGCTTAACTAGCGGGAGAGGAGAGCAGTTCTTC.